This T cell receptor beta chain was recovered during a study of cytomegalovirus exposure and HLA in healthy donors. Study-wide background: Within the Caucasian-associated ancestry cluster were around 80% of the approximately 370 genotyped donors. Overall study results and limits: DRB1 showed the most TCR associations and HLA-C the fewest in a later analysis, as rates varied by HLA locus. Productive status was seen about 87% or about 30% of the time for most TCR beta V segments in an earlier analysis. Reportedly, HLA-A and HLA-B alleles of most subjects were accurately predicted from TCR beta.

This clone was counted between two and nine times. Its cognate antigen is unknown. The CDR3 length is 16 residues. V dropped 3 bases and J dropped 0 bases, with 12 bases sitting between them. Germline assignment: CDR1 SGHAT and CDR2 FQNNGV. Primers: 60 Vbeta forward and 13 Jbeta reverse. Generated by immunoSEQ multiplex PCR, the TCRdb table keeps only in-frame clones and is missing some. This table holds some 180,000 clones, over 65% found once. The sample consisted of PBMCs. V usage is TRBV11-2 and J usage is TRBJ1-3; D is undetermined. This sequence originates from a woman in her twenties or thirties in good health and CMV-seronegative. CDR3 DNA: TGTGCCAGCAGCTTGATACGGGATCTCTCTGGAAACACCATATATTTT. It encodes CASSLIRDLSGNTIYF.